Below, one T cell receptor (beta chain) is given with its context. Its target is unknown. Produced via immunoSEQ multiplex PCR; TCRdb's table is partial and in-frame only. This sample carries about 200,000 clones, roughly 84% of them seen once, and the ten largest clones take about 2%. This entry comes from a study of cytomegalovirus exposure and HLA in healthy donors. Study details: The same platform used for the approximately 670 first-cohort repertoires was also used for the 100 to 150 validation repertoires, as a later analysis reported. The study, taken as a whole, reports: Among TCR beta chains, those listed as cytomegalovirus-associated numbered approximately 150. As confirmed in vitro, a few CMV-associated chains were specific for CMV antigens.

Sequenced material: PBMCs. This receptor was taken from a woman aged 18 to 35 in good health and CMV-seropositive.

The CDR3 DNA reads as TGTGCCAGCTCACCAGGCACAGGAAGGGGTGAAAAACTGTTTTTT. It translates to CASSPGTGRGEKLFF. This chain joins TRBV18 and TRBJ1-4; D is possibly TRBD1 (5 bases). The V end lost 2 bases, the J end lost 7 bases, and 14 bases lay between the germline ends. The germline CDR1 and CDR2 sequences are KGHSH and LQKENI. This CDR3 contains 15 residues.